This TCR beta chain stems from a study of OX40 agonist ivuxolimab in advanced cancers. Study findings and constraints: Doses of 0.1 to 3.0 mg/kg were accompanied by clonal expansion of CD4+ and CD8+ blood T cells by week 6.

The protocol was immunoSEQ multiplex PCR, while the TCRdb copy is restricted to in-frame clones and leaves out a portion. The sample has just over 50,000 clones, 70% to 80% seen once; the top ten hold roughly 2%. Concerning this clone: Its antigen is still unknown.

Germline V gene sequence: CDR1 ENHRY, CDR2 SYGVKD. The V and J ends lost 4 bases and 7 bases respectively, with 17 bases between them. This CDR3 region has 14 residues. The material was CD4+ or CD8+ T cells sorted from blood, obtained in a trial of the OX40 agonist ivuxolimab. V gene TRBV10-3 combines with J gene TRBJ2-7, with D unclear. The TCR was taken from an adult with an advanced solid tumor such as melanoma, head and neck, liver or kidney cancer. The CDR3 DNA follows: TGTGCCATCAGTGGGGGTGGTGCCCTCGTAGAGCAGTACTTC. This sequence encodes CAISGGGALVEQYF.